A selection of T cell receptor beta chains follows, all from one sample in a study of untreated major depressive disorder. Sequencing was performed with immunoSEQ multiplex PCR; in TCRdb, only in-frame clones are kept and a portion is missing. The table records 20,000 to 25,000 clones, 85% to 95% of them present only once. Specimen: CD4+ T cells from PBMCs. These receptors were collected from a man aged 25-40 years in good health. CDR3s include the opening cysteine and the closing phenylalanine or tryptophan. The D gene is left open where the match is weak. Rows may omit the clone size; those that give it use once, few, many or a size class.

abundance: NA; j_gene: TRBJ1-1; d_gene: TRBD1; v_gene: TRBV6-5; CDR3aa: CASRGTGESHTEAFF; CDR3nt: TGTGCCAGCAGAGGGACAGGGGAGAGCCACACTGAAGCTTTCTTT
abundance: NA; j_gene: TRBJ2-1; d_gene: NA; v_gene: TRBV6-1; CDR3aa: CASSEQTGVEYNEQFF; CDR3nt: TGTGCCAGCAGTGAACAAACGGGAGTGGAATACAATGAGCAGTTCTTC
abundance: once; j_gene: TRBJ2-2; d_gene: NA; v_gene: TRBV29-1; CDR3aa: CSVRRFTGELFF; CDR3nt: TGCAGCGTTAGGAGGTTCACCGGGGAGCTGTTTTTT
abundance: NA; j_gene: TRBJ1-1; d_gene: NA; v_gene: TRBV6-5; CDR3aa: CASSRAGRGNTEAFF; CDR3nt: TGTGCCAGCAGCCGCGCCGGGCGGGGGAACACTGAAGCTTTCTTT
abundance: NA; j_gene: TRBJ1-5; d_gene: TRBD1; v_gene: TRBV25-1; CDR3aa: CASKQTGVGQPQHF; CDR3nt: TGTGCCAGCAAACAGACAGGGGTCGGGCAGCCCCAGCATTTT
abundance: NA; j_gene: TRBJ2-1; d_gene: TRBD2; v_gene: TRBV29-1; CDR3aa: CSVSPWGGEGEQFF; CDR3nt: TGCAGCGTCTCCCCTTGGGGAGGGGAGGGCGAGCAGTTCTTC
abundance: once; j_gene: TRBJ1-1; d_gene: TRBD1; v_gene: TRBV9; CDR3aa: CASSPGQGVGAFF; CDR3nt: TGTGCCAGCAGCCCAGGACAGGGAGTAGGAGCTTTCTTT
abundance: NA; j_gene: TRBJ2-5; d_gene: NA; v_gene: TRBV11-3; CDR3aa: CASSLLGSETQYF; CDR3nt: TGTGCCAGCAGCTTACTGGGTAGTGAGACCCAGTACTTC
abundance: NA; j_gene: TRBJ2-1; d_gene: NA; v_gene: TRBV5-1; CDR3aa: CASSLGVSQQFF; CDR3nt: TGCGCCAGCAGCTTAGGGGTCTCCCAACAGTTCTTC
abundance: NA; j_gene: TRBJ1-4; d_gene: TRBD1; v_gene: TRBV4-1; CDR3aa: CASSQGDRPTNEKLFF; CDR3nt: TGCGCCAGCAGCCAAGGGGACAGACCAACTAATGAAAAACTGTTTTTT
abundance: NA; j_gene: TRBJ2-1; d_gene: TRBD1; v_gene: TRBV7-9; CDR3aa: CATTNDRDNEQFF; CDR3nt: TGTGCCACCACCAACGACAGGGACAATGAGCAGTTCTTC
abundance: NA; j_gene: TRBJ1-1; d_gene: TRBD1; v_gene: TRBV4-2; CDR3aa: CASSPRTGAGTEAFF; CDR3nt: TGTGCCAGCAGCCCCAGGACAGGGGCTGGCACTGAAGCTTTCTTT
abundance: NA; j_gene: TRBJ1-1; d_gene: NA; v_gene: TRBV6-1; CDR3aa: CASSPRNTEAFF; CDR3nt: TGTGCCAGCAGCCCCAGGAACACTGAAGCTTTCTTT
abundance: NA; j_gene: TRBJ2-1; d_gene: TRBD2; v_gene: TRBV5-1; CDR3aa: CASSFSGTSNSGEQFF; CDR3nt: TGCGCCAGCAGCTTCTCCGGGACTAGTAATAGCGGTGAGCAGTTCTTC
abundance: NA; j_gene: TRBJ1-5; d_gene: NA; v_gene: TRBV27; CDR3aa: CASSLSGLSNQPQHF; CDR3nt: TGTGCCAGCAGTTTATCTGGCCTTAGCAATCAGCCCCAGCATTTT
abundance: NA; j_gene: TRBJ2-5; d_gene: NA; v_gene: TRBV15; CDR3aa: CATSRDGGSRKETQYF; CDR3nt: TGTGCCACCAGCAGAGATGGCGGATCCCGGAAAGAGACCCAGTACTTC
abundance: NA; j_gene: TRBJ1-2; d_gene: NA; v_gene: TRBV7-2; CDR3aa: CASSAGKDYGYTF; CDR3nt: TGTGCCAGCAGTGCAGGGAAGGACTATGGCTACACCTTC
abundance: once; j_gene: TRBJ1-2; d_gene: NA; v_gene: TRBV10-3; CDR3aa: CAIKEAGPYGYTF; CDR3nt: TGTGCCATCAAGGAGGCCGGGCCCTATGGCTACACCTTC
abundance: NA; j_gene: TRBJ2-5; d_gene: NA; v_gene: TRBV9; CDR3aa: CASSVGGRSQETQYF; CDR3nt: TGTGCCAGCAGCGTAGGGGGACGGTCCCAAGAGACCCAGTACTTC
abundance: NA; j_gene: TRBJ2-1; d_gene: TRBD2; v_gene: TRBV29-1; CDR3aa: CSVAPRLAGAEEQFF; CDR3nt: TGCAGCGTTGCCCCGAGACTAGCGGGAGCAGAGGAGCAGTTCTTC
abundance: NA; j_gene: TRBJ1-2; d_gene: NA; v_gene: TRBV30; CDR3aa: CAWSFPMAGAKDGYTF; CDR3nt: TGTGCCTGGAGCTTTCCGATGGCGGGCGCGAAGGATGGCTACACCTTC
abundance: NA; j_gene: TRBJ1-1; d_gene: NA; v_gene: TRBV6-6; CDR3aa: CASSTGREGNTEAFF; CDR3nt: TGTGCCAGCAGTACGGGACGCGAGGGAAACACTGAAGCTTTCTTT
abundance: NA; j_gene: TRBJ2-1; d_gene: TRBD2; v_gene: TRBV29-1; CDR3aa: CSLRLGGRWVSYNEQFF; CDR3nt: TGCAGCCTCCGCCTCGGCGGGAGGTGGGTCTCCTACAATGAGCAGTTCTTC
abundance: NA; j_gene: TRBJ1-2; d_gene: TRBD1; v_gene: TRBV5-4; CDR3aa: CASSLAGTATYGYTF; CDR3nt: TGTGCCAGCAGCTTGGCCGGGACAGCGACCTATGGCTACACCTTC
abundance: NA; j_gene: TRBJ1-5; d_gene: TRBD1; v_gene: TRBV5-1; CDR3aa: CASSPGQDNQPQHF; CDR3nt: TGCGCCAGCAGCCCGGGACAGGACAATCAGCCCCAGCATTTT
abundance: once; j_gene: TRBJ2-1; d_gene: NA; v_gene: TRBV4-2; CDR3aa: CASSQDPGSTSYNEQFF; CDR3nt: TGTGCCAGCAGCCAAGATCCCGGGAGCACCTCCTACAATGAGCAGTTCTTC
abundance: NA; j_gene: TRBJ2-7; d_gene: NA; v_gene: TRBV6-5; CDR3aa: CASSFHNDEQYF; CDR3nt: TGTGCCAGCAGTTTTCATAACGACGAGCAGTACTTC
abundance: NA; j_gene: TRBJ1-1; d_gene: NA; v_gene: TRBV30; CDR3aa: CAWSYRATEAFF; CDR3nt: TGTGCCTGGAGCTACCGGGCCACTGAAGCTTTCTTT
abundance: NA; j_gene: TRBJ1-5; d_gene: NA; v_gene: TRBV18; CDR3aa: CASSPVPSSAQHF; CDR3nt: TGTGCCAGCTCACCAGTCCCTAGCTCAGCCCAGCATTTT
abundance: NA; j_gene: TRBJ2-1; d_gene: NA; v_gene: TRBV5-6; CDR3aa: CASSWVRSEQFF; CDR3nt: TGTGCCAGCAGCTGGGTAAGGAGTGAGCAGTTCTTC
abundance: NA; j_gene: TRBJ2-5; d_gene: NA; v_gene: TRBV29-1; CDR3aa: CSVVRSTDIQETQYF; CDR3nt: TGCAGCGTTGTCCGAAGTACAGATATACAAGAGACCCAGTACTTC
abundance: NA; j_gene: TRBJ1-4; d_gene: NA; v_gene: TRBV6-5; CDR3aa: CASSTGQLNEKLFF; CDR3nt: TGTGCCAGCAGTACCGGACAGTTAAATGAAAAACTGTTTTTT
abundance: NA; j_gene: TRBJ2-7; d_gene: TRBD2; v_gene: TRBV18; CDR3aa: CASSPALGLLSGTSYEQYF; CDR3nt: TGTGCCAGCTCACCAGCCCTGGGACTACTTAGCGGAACCTCCTACGAGCAGTACTTC
abundance: NA; j_gene: TRBJ1-5; d_gene: NA; v_gene: TRBV27; CDR3aa: CASSFTNQPQHF; CDR3nt: TGTGCCAGCAGTTTTACCAATCAGCCCCAGCATTTT
abundance: NA; j_gene: TRBJ1-1; d_gene: NA; v_gene: TRBV25-1; CDR3aa: CASSDPGRGDTEAFF; CDR3nt: TGTGCCAGCAGTGACCCGGGACGGGGGGACACTGAAGCTTTCTTT
abundance: NA; j_gene: TRBJ2-6; d_gene: NA; v_gene: TRBV7-2; CDR3aa: CASSWTGRANVLTF; CDR3nt: TGTGCCAGCAGCTGGACTGGCAGGGCCAACGTCCTGACTTTC
abundance: few; j_gene: TRBJ2-3; d_gene: TRBD1; v_gene: TRBV5-4; CDR3aa: CATQKDSTGSTDTQYF; CDR3nt: TGTGCCACTCAGAAGGATTCGACAGGGAGCACAGATACGCAGTATTTT
abundance: NA; j_gene: TRBJ1-1; d_gene: NA; v_gene: TRBV11-2; CDR3aa: CASSLGVSPTEAFF; CDR3nt: TGTGCCAGCAGCTTGGGGGTTAGCCCCACTGAAGCTTTCTTT
abundance: NA; j_gene: TRBJ1-1; d_gene: TRBD1; v_gene: TRBV2; CDR3aa: CASREQGESTEAFF; CDR3nt: TGTGCCAGCAGGGAACAGGGGGAGAGCACTGAAGCTTTCTTT
abundance: once; j_gene: TRBJ1-2; d_gene: NA; v_gene: TRBV6-5; CDR3aa: CASTTRGGGHGYTF; CDR3nt: TGTGCCAGCACCACCAGAGGGGGGGGGCATGGCTACACCTTC
abundance: NA; j_gene: TRBJ2-6; d_gene: NA; v_gene: TRBV2; CDR3aa: CASSDGRNSGANVLTF; CDR3nt: TGTGCCAGCAGTGACGGACGCAACTCTGGGGCCAACGTCCTGACTTTC
abundance: NA; j_gene: TRBJ1-1; d_gene: TRBD1; v_gene: TRBV7-9; CDR3aa: CASSSTGGFTEAFF; CDR3nt: TGTGCCAGCAGCTCGACAGGGGGCTTTACTGAAGCTTTCTTT
abundance: NA; j_gene: TRBJ1-1; d_gene: NA; v_gene: TRBV6-5; CDR3aa: CASRQERNTEAFF; CDR3nt: TGTGCCAGCAGACAGGAGAGAAACACTGAAGCTTTCTTT